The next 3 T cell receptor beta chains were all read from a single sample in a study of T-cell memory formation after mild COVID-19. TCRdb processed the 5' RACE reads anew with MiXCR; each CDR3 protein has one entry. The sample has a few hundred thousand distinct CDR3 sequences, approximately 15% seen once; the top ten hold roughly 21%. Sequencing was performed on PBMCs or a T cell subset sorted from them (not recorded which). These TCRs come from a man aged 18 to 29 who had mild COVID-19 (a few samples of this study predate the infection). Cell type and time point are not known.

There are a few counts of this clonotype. CDR3 sequence (DNA): TGTGCCAGCAGTGACCCAGCGGGGCCCCCCTACAATGAGCAGTTCTTC. Residues: CASSDPAGPPYNEQFF. This rearrangement joins TRBV6-1 to TRBJ2-1; 7 positions match TRBD2. The CDR3 runs to 16 residues. The ends lost 3 bases at V and 2 bases at J; junction bases unmatched: 7. The germline gives CDR1 MNHNS, CDR2 SASEGT.

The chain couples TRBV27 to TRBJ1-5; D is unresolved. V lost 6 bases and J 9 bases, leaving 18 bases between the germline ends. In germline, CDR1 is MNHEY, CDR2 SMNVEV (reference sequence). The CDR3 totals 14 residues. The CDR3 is CASSRREGLRPQHF. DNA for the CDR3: TGTGCCAGCAGCCGGAGGGAGGGTCTTCGGCCCCAGCATTTT.

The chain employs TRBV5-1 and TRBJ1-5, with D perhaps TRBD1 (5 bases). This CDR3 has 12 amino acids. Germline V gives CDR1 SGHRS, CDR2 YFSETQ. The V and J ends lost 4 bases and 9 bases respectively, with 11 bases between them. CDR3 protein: CASSGERGPQHF. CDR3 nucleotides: TGCGCCAGCAGCGGGGAAAGGGGGCCCCAGCATTTT.